This T cell receptor beta chain is from a study of blood T cell repertoires in COVID-19. Looking at the study overall: Samples of COVID-19 (acute and convalescent) were obtained from the United States, Italy and Spain. PBMCs, B-cell-depleted T cells, or T cells were the source of the cDNA or gDNA that made up the material.

TCRdb's table, derived via immunoSEQ multiplex PCR, lists solely in-frame clones and lacks some. The data show around 130,000 clones, roughly 78% seen once. Between the trimmed V and J ends, which lost 0 bases and 7 bases, there was a span of 9 bases. CDR3 length equals 12 residues. CDR1 GTSNPN and CDR2 SVGIG come from the germline V gene (reference sequence). The sequence was obtained from a man between 60 and 75 years old with active or convalescent COVID-19. Material for sequencing was peripheral blood. This sequence joins TRBV30 and TRBJ1-1; no clear D gene. The CDR3 loop is CAWSVFPGEAFF. The CDR3 DNA reads as TGTGCCTGGAGTGTATTCCCCGGTGAAGCTTTCTTT.